What follows are 28 T cell receptor beta chains derived from one specimen sequenced in a study of control samples from healthy donors and cancer patients. Some clones are missing from TCRdb's copy, which holds only in-frame ones; the method was immunoSEQ multiplex PCR. The sample comprises over 80,000 clones, 85% of which are singletons, and roughly 18% rests with the top ten. The sequenced sample was blood. These receptors all come from a man under 40 in good health.

The CDR3 loop reads CASSPSTSGGLLSDTQYF. In DNA form, the CDR3 reads TGTGCCAGCAGCCCGTCTACTAGCGGGGGGTTATTGTCTGATACGCAGTATTTT. The V gene is TRBV5-6, the J gene TRBJ2-3, with TRBD2 identical over 12 bases. J gave up 6 bases and V 4 bases, and 15 bases lay outside the gene matches. CDR1 and CDR2 (germline): SGHDT, YYEEEE. The CDR3 runs to 18 residues. The full variable domain, with the rest looked up from reference TRBV5-6 and TRBJ2-3, is DAGVTQSPTHLIKTRGQQVTLRCSPKSGHDTVSWYQQALGQGPQFIFQYYEEEERQRGNFPDRFSGHQFPNYSSELNVNALLLGDSALYLCASSPSTSGGLLSDTQYFGPGTRLTVL.

The chain employs TRBV19 and TRBJ1-1; perhaps TRBD1 as D (5 bases). This CDR3 spans 12 amino acids. Germline V gives CDR1 LNHDA, CDR2 SQIVND (reference sequence). V was cut by 6 bases and J by 6 bases, with 11 bases left in between. The CDR3 DNA is TGTGCCAGTAGGGGGCCCCTGGCTGAAGCTTTCTTT. As protein: CASRGPLAEAFF.

The chain carries TRBV10-2 and TRBJ1-5; D perhaps matches TRBD1 (5 bases). The length of the CDR3 is 11 residues. Germline-derived CDR1 and CDR2 are WSHSY and SAAADI. Trimming took off 9 bases at V and 4 bases at J, with 7 bases between the two ends. The CDR3 region is CARKGNQPQHF. The CDR3 DNA reads TGCGCCAGAAAGGGGAATCAGCCCCAGCATTTT.

The chain combines TRBV19 with TRBJ1-1, with 10 bases fitting TRBD1. V shed 5 bases and J 11 bases; nucleotides not matched to a gene: 8. The CDR3 has 13 amino acids. Germline V gene sequence: CDR1 LNHDA, CDR2 SQIVND (reference sequence). This CDR3 is CASSPRQGAKAFF. CDR3 DNA sequence: TGTGCCAGTAGTCCCCGACAGGGGGCAAAGGCTTTCTTT.

The chain joins TRBV2 to TRBJ2-3, with TRBD2 identical over 8 bases. Germline V lookup: CDR1 SNHLY, CDR2 FYNNEI. V dropped 8 bases and J dropped 5; count of bases not matched to a gene: 12. This CDR3 has 15 residues. Here the CDR3 DNA reads TGTGCCAGCCGAACTTCCGGGACTAGTCGAGATACGCAGTATTTT. Amino acids: CASRTSGTSRDTQYF.

V and J are TRBV21-1 and TRBJ2-7. TRBV21-1 constitutes a pseudogene. This CDR3 is built from 15 residues. CDR3 region: CASILDGPGTYEQYF. Written as DNA, the CDR3 is TGTGCCAGCATCTTAGACGGACCTGGGACCTACGAGCAGTACTTC.

The gene calls are TRBV18 and TRBJ1-6; D not resolved. Germline CDR1 reads KGHSH; CDR2 reads LQKENI. This CDR3 has 15 amino acids. The V gene lost 3 bases and the J gene lost 0 bases, with 6 bases spanning the gap. The CDR3 here is CASSPPTSYNSPLHF. CDR3 nucleotide sequence: TGTGCCAGCTCACCTCCGACCTCCTATAATTCACCCCTCCACTTT.

This clone was observed a few times. This chain joins TRBV5-1 and TRBJ2-2; 11 nucleotides agree with TRBD2. Trimming took 4 bases from V and 7 from J; bases not matched to a gene: 9. Germline values: CDR1 SGHRS, CDR2 YFSETQ. There are 16 residues in the CDR3. CDR3 coding DNA: TGCGCCAGCAGCCCACTAGCGGGGGCCCTCGGCGGGGAGCTGTTTTTT. Translating it yields CASSPLAGALGGELFF.

The chain has TRBV19 and TRBJ1-5; D unclear. Germline loops: CDR1 LNHDA, CDR2 SQIVND (reference sequence). With 6 bases removed from V and 0 bases from J, the gap between germline ends came to 15 bases. The CDR3 totals 16 residues. CDR3 sequence reads: CASSLNQALSNQPQHF. CDR3 DNA: TGTGCCAGTAGCCTTAATCAGGCCCTTAGCAATCAGCCCCAGCATTTT.

The rearrangement uses TRBV6-5 and TRBJ2-7, with D possibly being TRBD2 (5 bases). Trimming removed 2 bases at V and 2 bases at J, with 13 bases between. This CDR3 has 15 residues. Germline V gene data show CDR1 as MNHEY and CDR2 as SVGAGI. CDR3 sequence: CASSYGLDLPYEQYF. The CDR3 DNA follows: TGTGCCAGCAGTTACGGTTTGGACTTGCCCTACGAGCAGTACTTC.

The chain couples TRBV28 to TRBJ2-3; 7 bases match TRBD2. V lost 7 bases to trimming and J lost 1 base; unmatched junction nucleotides: 8. The CDR3 loop spans 15 amino acids. The germline gives CDR1 MDHEN, CDR2 SYDVKM. The CDR3 bases are TGTGCCAGCATCGCGGAGGGAGGGGGCACAGATACGCAGTATTTT. Translated, it gives CASIAEGGGTDTQYF.

This sequence joins TRBV6-5 and TRBJ2-2, with TRBD2 as a possible D gene (5 bases). V shed 10 bases and J shed 0 bases, with 9 bases lying between them. Germline CDR1 and CDR2: MNHEY and SVGAGI. The length of the CDR3 is 13 residues. The CDR3 sequence: CATADTNTGELFF. In DNA, the CDR3 is TGTGCCACAGCGGATACGAACACCGGGGAGCTGTTTTTT.

This clone was found once. The chain employs TRBV9 and TRBJ1-6; 8 positions agree with TRBD1. This CDR3 is 14 amino acids long. Germline trimming cut 4 bases from V and 6 bases from J; bases unmatched to any gene: 3. In germline, CDR1 is SGDLS, CDR2 YYNGEE. The CDR3 region has the DNA TGTGCCAGCAGCCTAGGGACAGGTAATTCACCCCTCCACTTT. This sequence encodes CASSLGTGNSPLHF.

The rearrangement uses TRBV30 and TRBJ2-5, with a tentative D call TRBD2 (5 bases). The V and J ends lost 3 bases and 5 bases respectively, with 13 bases between them. The CDR3 sequence is 13 residues long. Germline V CDR1 and CDR2: GTSNPN, SVGIG (reference sequence). The CDR3 DNA reads as TGTGCCTGGAGCCTTCTGGACTCGGAGACCCAGTACTTC. This gives the protein CAWSLLDSETQYF.

CDR3 DNA: TGTGCCAGCAGTTCCACAGGGTACAATTCACCCCTCCACTTT. Amino acid sequence: CASSSTGYNSPLHF. The V gene is TRBV27, the J gene TRBJ1-6; weak D call: TRBD1 (6 bases). CDR3 size: 14 residues. CDR1 and CDR2 (germline): MNHEY, SMNVEV (reference sequence). With 4 bases removed from V and 7 bases from J, the gap between germline ends came to 11 bases.

A few counts support this clone. The rearrangement uses TRBV19 and TRBJ1-6; unclear D gene. The CDR3 consists of 13 residues. V was shortened by 1 base and J by 7 bases, with 5 bases between the two germline ends. Germline-derived CDR1 and CDR2 are LNHDA and SQIVND (reference sequence). CDR3 coding DNA: TGTGCCAGTAGTATAGGACCGAATTCACCCCTCCACTTT. Protein product: CASSIGPNSPLHF. The full variable domain, its missing parts supplied by reference TRBV19 and TRBJ1-6, is DGGITQSPKYLFRKEGQNVTLSCEQNLNHDAMYWYRQDPGQGLRLIYYSQIVNDFQKGDIAEGYSVSREKKESFPLTVTSAQKNPTAFYLCASSIGPNSPLHFGNGTRLTVT.

The gene calls are TRBV7-9 and TRBJ2-3; the D gene is possibly TRBD2 (5 bases). Germline V gene data show CDR1 as SEHNR and CDR2 as FQNEAQ (reference sequence). The V end was cut by 2 bases, the J end by 0 bases, with 12 bases between. The CDR3 totals 16 residues. The CDR3 nucleotides are TGTGCCAGCAGCTTAATGACCCGGACTAGCACAGATACGCAGTATTTT. Translated: CASSLMTRTSTDTQYF.

The chain uses TRBV7-2 and TRBJ1-2, with unresolved D. In germline, CDR1 is SGHTA, CDR2 FQGNSA. Trimming stripped 3 bases from V and 0 bases from J, with 8 bases between. The CDR3 contains 14 residues. CDR3 protein: CASSFSISNYGYTF. The CDR3 DNA sequence: TGTGCCAGCAGCTTTTCCATATCTAACTATGGCTACACCTTC.

V is TRBV5-1 and J is TRBJ1-1; 8 bases align to TRBD1. Germline trimming cut 1 base from V and 5 bases from J; bases unmatched to any gene: 7. This CDR3 contains 15 residues. Germline V gene sequence: CDR1 SGHRS, CDR2 YFSETQ. The CDR3 sequence: CASSLPDRGWTEAFF. For the CDR3, the DNA is TGCGCCAGCAGCTTGCCCGACAGGGGTTGGACTGAAGCTTTCTTT. Filled out from reference TRBV5-1 and TRBJ1-1, the complete variable domain reads KAGVTQTPRYLIKTRGQQVTLSCSPISGHRSVSWYQQTPGQGLQFLFEYFSETQRNKGNFPGRFSGRQFSNSRSEMNVSTLELGDSALYLCASSLPDRGWTEAFFGQGTRLTVV.

The sample holds one count of this clone. V gene TRBV5-3 combines with J gene TRBJ2-3; 11 positions match TRBD2. TRBV5-3 is known as an ORF, though its function is uncertain. V was pared by 1 base and J by 4 bases, with 5 bases of the junction left unmatched. The CDR3 extends over 16 amino acids. CDR3 loop: CARSLSSGGAPDTQYF. The CDR3, as DNA: TGTGCCAGAAGCTTGAGTAGCGGGGGGGCCCCAGATACGCAGTATTTT.

V and J are TRBV7-2 and TRBJ2-7, with 10 bases identical to TRBD1. Germline CDR1 reads SGHTA; CDR2 reads FQGNSA. This CDR3 is built from 15 residues. The ends lost 6 bases at V and 3 bases at J; junction bases unmatched: 8. The CDR3 protein is CASSEGQGGIYEQYF. CDR3 DNA sequence: TGTGCCAGCAGTGAAGGACAGGGGGGTATCTACGAGCAGTACTTC.

As regards this clone: Other DNA sequences within the sample encode an identical CDR3. The gene calls are TRBV5-1 and TRBJ2-7, with TRBD1 matching 10 bases. The length of the CDR3 is 15 residues. In germline, CDR1 is SGHRS, CDR2 YFSETQ. Trimming at V came to 2 bases and at J to 3 bases, leaving 5 bases not matched to a gene. CDR3: CASSLGTGAHYEQYF. The CDR3 nucleotides are TGCGCCAGCAGCTTAGGGACAGGGGCTCACTACGAGCAGTACTTC.

This clone was counted once. The V gene is TRBV2, the J gene TRBJ1-2; 7 bases map to TRBD1. The CDR3 covers 15 residues. V shed 6 bases and J 5 bases; nucleotides not matched to a gene: 12. Germline lookup yields CDR1 SNHLY and CDR2 FYNNEI. For the CDR3, the DNA is TGTGCCAGCAGGGACGACAGGGAGTCCCCTTATGGCTACACCTTC. Its translation: CASRDDRESPYGYTF.

The rearrangement uses TRBV12-3 or TRBV12-4 and TRBJ1-2, with no clear D. The CDR3 is 13 amino acids. Trimming pared 6 bases from V and 0 bases from J, leaving 8 bases between. The CDR3 DNA follows: TGTGCCAGCAGCTACACCGCTAACTATGGCTACACCTTC. This encodes CASSYTANYGYTF.

This clone was found a few times. This chain connects TRBV5-1 to TRBJ1-1; D not resolved. The CDR3 has 15 amino acids. Germline CDR1 reads SGHRS; CDR2 reads YFSETQ. V dropped 0 bases and J dropped 2 bases, with 11 bases sitting between them. The CDR3, as DNA: TGCGCCAGCAGCTTGGGGGGAAAACGAAACACTGAAGCTTTCTTT. Residues: CASSLGGKRNTEAFF.

The chain employs TRBV5-1 and TRBJ2-2, with 10 positions matching TRBD1. CDR3 size: 15 residues. Germline V gene sequence: CDR1 SGHRS, CDR2 YFSETQ. V was pared by 4 bases and J by 4 bases, with 4 bases of the junction left unmatched. This CDR3 reads CASSTRTGGTGELFF. The DNA for the CDR3 is TGCGCCAGCAGCACCCGGACAGGGGGCACCGGGGAGCTGTTTTTT. Full variable domain (remainder filled in from reference TRBV5-1 and TRBJ2-2): KAGVTQTPRYLIKTRGQQVTLSCSPISGHRSVSWYQQTPGQGLQFLFEYFSETQRNKGNFPGRFSGRQFSNSRSEMNVSTLELGDSALYLCASSTRTGGTGELFFGEGSRLTVL.

This sequence joins TRBV10-1 and TRBJ2-3; 8 bases agree with TRBD2. CDR1 is WNHNN, CDR2 SYGVQD, per germline (reference sequence). The CDR3 spans 15 residues. V trimming: 4 bases; J trimming: 0 bases; junction bases outside the gene matches: 3. CDR3 in DNA: TGCGCCAGCAGTGGCCAGCGGGGGAGCACAGATACGCAGTATTTT. It encodes CASSGQRGSTDTQYF.

This sequence joins TRBV2 and TRBJ2-5, with 12 positions matching TRBD2. With V trimmed by 1 base and J by 6 bases, 6 bases remained unmatched. CDR1 and CDR2 (germline): SNHLY, FYNNEI. This CDR3 is built from 16 residues. CDR3 residues: CASSEGASGGAQTQYF. Written as DNA, the CDR3 is TGTGCCAGCAGTGAAGGGGCTAGCGGGGGGGCACAGACCCAGTACTTC. Full variable domain (rest looked up from reference TRBV2 and TRBJ2-5): EPEVTQTPSHQVTQMGQEVILRCVPISNHLYFYWYRQILGQKVEFLVSFYNNEISEKSEIFDDQFSVERPDGSNFTLKIRSTKLEDSAMYFCASSEGASGGAQTQYFGPGTRLLVL.